This TCR beta chain was obtained from a study of T-cell reconstitution after alpha-beta-depleted transplantation in children. Germline loops: CDR1 SGHRS, CDR2 YFSETQ. The V and J ends lost 4 bases and 4 bases, in that order; junction bases with no gene match: 6. This CDR3 has 14 residues. A word on this clonotype: This could be a read error, since a much larger clone is one nucleotide away.

For TCRbeta, the library was prepared with unique molecular identifiers. TCRdb redid the calling of the PCR reads with MiXCR, one entry per CDR3 protein. Of about 230,000 distinct CDR3 sequences in the sample, roughly a tenth were seen once. The V call is TRBV5-1, the J call TRBJ1-2; 8 nucleotides agree with TRBD1. The sequence was obtained from a human donor who donated a stem cell graft to a child with SCID. Sequences were derived from PBMCs from the stem cell graft donor, sampled from the stem cell graft. The CDR3 loop is CASSPGQAAYGYTF. The CDR3 coding sequence is TGCGCCAGCAGCCCGGGACAGGCGGCCTATGGCTACACCTTC.